This entry concerns a single T cell receptor (beta chain). Time point denoted: pretreatment peripheral blood. This entry comes from a study of PD-L1 blockade in urothelial cancer. V was trimmed by 1 base and J by 2 bases, leaving 12 bases between them. The germline V gene has CDR1 SEHNR and CDR2 FQNEAQ (reference sequence). There are 17 residues in the CDR3. Using immunoSEQ multiplex PCR, the repertoire was profiled, and TCRdb retains in-frame clones only, with some absent. The table lists 60,000 to 65,000 clones, about four fifths of them singletons. Sequencing used PBMCs, obtained around atezolizumab (anti-PD-L1) treatment. The chain combines TRBV7-9 with TRBJ2-6; TRBD2 is a possible D gene (5 bases). This sequence was found in a man between 65 and 85 years old with urothelial cancer. The chain's CDR3 is CASSLGVGSTGANVLTF. DNA for the CDR3: TGTGCCAGCAGCTTAGGGGTGGGGAGCACTGGGGCCAACGTCCTGACTTTC. Full variable domain (missing parts from reference TRBV7-9 and TRBJ2-6): DTGVSQNPRHKITKRGQNVTFRCDPISEHNRLYWYRQTLGQGPEFLTYFQNEAQLEKSRLLSDRFSAERPKGSFSTLEIQRTEQGDSAMYLCASSLGVGSTGANVLTFGAGSRLTVL.